This paragraph reports one T cell receptor beta chain. Its antigen is still unknown. Trimming pared 4 bases from V and 7 bases from J, leaving 29 bases between. The CDR3 contains 18 residues. Germline values: CDR1 SGDLS, CDR2 YYNGEE. The record originates from a study of T cell repertoires in cytomegalovirus infection. Study-wide findings and caveats: HLA-C-restricted CMV clonotypes gave the most frequent clonotype in two of eight donors.

One entry per CDR3 protein, called by TCRdb with MiXCR from the reads. The repertoire consists of about 900,000 distinct CDR3 sequences, with approximately 30% occurring once and the leading ten covering 13%. The sample consisted of cultured CD8+ T cells from PBMCs, taken from culture after CMV antigen stimulation. V usage is TRBV9 and J usage is TRBJ2-5; possible D gene TRBD1, 6 bases. The source of this sequence is a human donor in good health (CMV status not recorded). Some clones in this sample may be carry-over from other donors' samples. CDR3 DNA: TGTGCCAGCAGCCTTGAGTCTCGGACAGCCGAAAGGTTGGGGACCCAGTACTTC. It specifies CASSLESRTAERLGTQYF.